The sample holds a few counts of the clone carrying this TCR beta chain. Its antigen is not identified. General observations from the study: Tumor Tregs overlapped most with tumor, then blood, naive CD4+ cells. Tumor memory CD4+ T cell TCR gene usage clustered with blood and lymph node memory CD4+ cells and lymph node naive CD4+ cells.

After constant-region reverse-primer amplification, full-length variable regions underwent semi-nested PCR with Nested Universal Primer A. TCRdb itself ran the 5' RACE reads through MiXCR, one entry per CDR3 protein. The sample carries fewer than 80,000 distinct CDR3 sequences, about 20% recorded once. The CDR3 has 12 amino acids. Trimming removed 4 bases from V and 3 bases from J, with 7 bases in between. Germline CDR1 reads SGHRS; CDR2 reads YFSETQ. Source material: memory CD4+ T cells sorted from a lymph node. The sample's subset: memory CD4+ T cells, CD4+CD45RO+CD25-. The V call is TRBV5-1, the J call TRBJ2-5, with D hard to call. The TCR sequence derives from a female donor with breast cancer. The CDR3 reads CASSHLEETQYF. The DNA for the CDR3 is TGCGCCAGCAGCCACCTGGAAGAGACCCAGTACTTC.